This T cell receptor (beta chain) is from a study of OX40 agonist ivuxolimab in advanced cancers. The study in broad terms: Ivuxolimab was a fully human IgG2 agonistic monoclonal antibody targeting the costimulatory receptor OX40 (CD134). Prior anti-PD-1, anti-PD-L1 or anti-CTLA-4 therapy was permitted, and approximately 40% of dose-escalation patients had received checkpoint inhibitors. Intravenous ivuxolimab was administered to patients every 2 weeks at six dose levels: 0.01, 0.1, 0.3, 1.5, 3 and 10 mg/kg. The purpose of peripheral TCRbeta sequencing was to test whether ivuxolimab changed TCR sequence diversity and led to clonal T-cell expansion. Three dose-escalation patients achieved partial responses, one with hepatocellular carcinoma and two with cutaneous melanoma. A male proportion of around 83% and a mean age of around 60 years, ranging from roughly 23 to 80, were recorded for the dose-escalation cohort. The monotherapy dose-escalation portion (N of about 52 patients) of the phase I ivuxolimab trial is reported in the paper. Among the 52 dose-escalation patients, some 20 had hepatocellular carcinoma, 15 or so melanoma, 9 renal cell carcinoma and 9 head and neck cancer. Study-level results and caveats: At doses of 0.1 to 3.0 mg/kg, clonal expansion of both CD4+ and CD8+ T cells in blood was seen between baseline and week 6. In the 0.1-3.0 mg/kg groups, partial responders had among the lowest normalized peripheral clonal expansion, particularly in CD8+ T cells. On average, CD8+ T cells showed more expanded clones than CD4+ T cells after ivuxolimab. Low levels of normalized T-cell clonal expansion were also seen in some patients who did not respond. The antigen specificity of the clonally expanded peripheral T cells was not determined.

The trial excluded patients who had a history of autoimmune disease or who were on systemic immunosuppression. In every dose cohort, peripheral blood was drawn for TCR sequencing at baseline, cycle 4 day 1, and cycle 7 day 1. The samples were taken from a phase I, first-in-human, multicenter, open-label dose-escalation trial of ivuxolimab. Adults with locally advanced or metastatic head and neck squamous cell, hepatocellular, melanoma or renal cell carcinoma were enrolled in the trial. Before TCR sequencing, CD4+ T cells and CD8+ T cells were sorted from peripheral blood as separate populations. For sequencing of the TCRbeta CDR3 region, genomic DNA was extracted from the sorted cells. TCRbeta CDR3 regions were sequenced using the immunoSEQ Assay. TCRdb stores this immuneACCESS table with in-frame sequences only. Part of the clones is absent; in the studies checked, under half of the shortfall reflects unresolved V genes, and no reason is known for the rest. Present in this sample are tens of thousands of clones, 90% to 95% of which were seen just once. Clones ranked in the top ten supply 0.25% to 0.35% of the sample.

A note on this clone: The target of this receptor is not known. No per-base quality is available; no much larger clone lies one base away.

The CDR3 goes from the cysteine to the phenylalanine over 13 residues. Just the 39-base CDR3 DNA is kept, in frame starting at base 1. V loses 6 bases, J loses 2 bases, and the germline ends lie 10 bases apart. According to the germline V gene (reference sequence), CDR1 reads MNHNY and CDR2 reads SVGAGI. The receptor was derived from an adult with an advanced solid tumor such as melanoma, head and neck, liver or kidney cancer. The sample here was CD4+ or CD8+ T cells sorted from blood, taken in a trial of the OX40 agonist ivuxolimab. The V and J genes are TRBV6-6 and TRBJ1-2, and perhaps TRBD1 as D gene, on 6 matching bases. The nucleotide sequence reads TGTGCCAGCAGGACCGGGACAAACTATGGCTACACCTTC. Its amino acids are CASRTGTNYGYTF.